The T cell receptor beta chain under discussion was sequenced for a study of shared clonotypes between healthy human individuals (dated by TCRdb to the early 2020s). Study-wide context: Three men and two women, aged 18 to 49 years, made up the cohort. Different laboratories and diverse techniques were used to prepare libraries and sequence TCR repertoires, to increase sequencing depth and limit assay-specific biases. Per donor, three plates each were used for CD4 naive and CD4 memory, two for CD8 naive, and one for CD8 memory. Blood TCR repertoires of 5 or 6 healthy adults were deeply sequenced to estimate repertoire size and the extent of clonotype sharing between individuals. Leukapheresis yielded between about 0.85 and 9 billion PBMCs per donor.

CD8 naive samples consisted of CD45RO-negative cells that were positively selected for CCR7, yielding a CD45RA+CCR7+ population without TemRA cells. Healthy HIV-negative adults with no recently reported acute infections or vaccinations were included as donors. All donors were Caucasian adults living in Nashville, Tennessee, USA. After blood collection by leukapheresis, PBMCs were isolated using Ficoll-Histopaque density gradient centrifugation and then cryopreserved in the vapor phase of liquid nitrogen. Purity and quantity of every magnetically sorted T cell population were checked by analytical flow cytometry. From each sorted fraction, genomic DNA was isolated and quantified by UV absorbance on a Nanodrop 2000c. Points on this clone: Its antigen is unknown. Nothing much larger sits one base from this clone, and base qualities are not available.

General findings and caveats noted by the study authors: Because the study included a small number of donors, the genetic and exposure-history diversity represented was limited. Compared with non-shared clonotypes, the clonotypes found in all four sorted-subset donors had higher generation probabilities. Pairwise subsampling indicated that sequencing depth was expected to affect the degree of clonotype sharing among donors. Only blood was sampled, and tissue TCR repertoires likely differ from those in blood. Estimated clonotype richness was generally larger for naive than for memory subsets. Across a few donors, about 5.2% of naive CD4, approximately 3.6% of naive CD8, approximately 2.5% of memory CD4, and 0.3% to 0.45% of memory CD8 clonotypes were shared. Incomplete sequencing was indicated by rarefaction of sorted-subset datasets, despite the large sequencing depth.

From cysteine to phenylalanine, the CDR3 is 15 amino acids long. The sequence is cut down to CDR3 DNA, 45 bases in frame from base 1. Via the germline V gene (reference sequence), CDR1 is MNHEY and CDR2 SMNVEV. The trim is 2 bases for V and 5 bases for J, with a gap of 12 bases between the germline ends. Using the deep immunoSEQ assay, TCR CDR3 regions were amplified from genomic DNA by multiplex PCR. Genomic DNA extracted from each cell subset was distributed evenly over all wells of several immunoSEQ 96-well plates, and each plate served as one replicate. Each replicate PCR for sorted subsets received 150 to 250 ng genomic DNA, equal to about 30,000 T cell genomes. Purified libraries were measured with a Qubit 3.0 fluorometer, size-checked on a Bioanalyzer 2100, and measured again with the KAPA Library Quantification kit. A separate single-read 150-cycle Illumina NextSeq 550 flow cell was used to sequence each immunoSEQ 96-well plate. The original pipeline was this. Because only junctional sequences without quality scores were contained in the immunoSEQ output, filtering matching that applied to full-length reads could not be performed. To assign V/J genes and CDR3, sequences were annotated using PyIR, a Python wrapper for IgBLAST v1.9, with IMGT germline references. Reads with weak V/J assignments (E-value above 1e-6), missing CDR3, stop codons, out-of-frame junctions, or ambiguous translated residues were removed. A V3J clonotype was defined by an identical inferred V gene, J gene, and CDR3 amino acid sequence. Percentage overlap between repertoires was calculated by dividing the number of shared unique clonotypes by the size of the smaller repertoire. Richness of each repertoire was evaluated using RTK rarefaction, the Chao1 estimator, and Recon v2.1 estimates of unobserved clonotypes. Generation probabilities for all TCRbeta clonotypes obtained by the gDNA method from a few donors were computed using OLGA. TCRdb limited this immuneACCESS table to in-frame rearrangements with V and J called. A share of clones is missing; checked studies link under half to unresolved V genes, and the rest is unexplained. From that table come the V and J calls and clone size; the DNA was used to work out D and trimming. In this sample the table shows 1.5 million to 2.5 million clones, just under 95% of which occur a single time. Of the sample, roughly 1% falls within the top ten clones.

This TCR was sampled from a man between 18 and 35 years old in good health. Source material: naive CD8+ T cells sorted from blood. This sample's cell subset or site label indicates: CD45RA+CCR7+. The rearrangement joined TRBV27 to TRBJ2-2; perhaps TRBD2 is the D gene, with 5 bases matching. The CDR3 in this case is CASSLPPSGTGELFF. At the DNA level, the sequence is TGTGCCAGCAGTTTACCGCCCTCGGGGACCGGGGAGCTGTTTTTT.